A single sample gave rise to the 2 T cell receptor beta chains below, sequenced in a study of cytomegalovirus exposure and HLA in healthy donors. In the PCR, 60 Vbeta and 13 Jbeta primers were used. Profiling relied on immunoSEQ multiplex PCR, and the TCRdb table lists in-frame clones only, not all of them. The sample has hundreds of thousands of clones; over 70% are singletons. Sequencing was performed on PBMCs. Receptor source: a woman in her sixties or seventies in good health and CMV-seropositive.

CDR3 amino acids: CASSYRAGIIGSPLHF. The CDR3 region has the DNA TGTGCCAGCAGTTACCGGGCGGGGATAATTGGTTCACCCCTCCACTTT. This chain uses TRBV6-5 with TRBJ1-6; no firm D call. CDR3 length: 16 amino acids. Trimming cost V 2 bases and J 9 bases, with 17 bases left between them. The germline gives CDR1 MNHEY, CDR2 SVGAGI.

The chain recombines TRBV5-4 with TRBJ2-2, with D perhaps TRBD2 (6 bases). The CDR3 is 14 residues long. Between the trimmed V and J ends, which lost 2 bases and 5 bases, there was a span of 10 bases. CDR1 SGHNT and CDR2 YYREEE come from the germline V gene (reference sequence). Here the CDR3 reads CASSFVAGTGELFF. In nucleotides, the CDR3 is TGTGCCAGCAGCTTTGTCGCGGGGACCGGGGAGCTGTTTTTT.